This note documents a single T cell receptor beta chain sequence. No cognate antigen has been identified for it. The input lacks base qualities; no much larger clone sits a single base away. The sample is drawn from a study of OX40 agonist ivuxolimab in advanced cancers. With respect to the entire study: Ivuxolimab, which targeted the costimulatory receptor OX40 (CD134), was an agonistic, fully human IgG2 monoclonal antibody. Patients were allowed to have had prior anti-PD-1, anti-PD-L1 or anti-CTLA-4 therapy, and 40% of the dose-escalation patients had previously received checkpoint inhibitors. The point of sequencing TCRbeta in the periphery was to test whether ivuxolimab changed TCR sequence diversity and drove clonal T-cell expansion. In the dose-escalation cohort, 82.7% of patients were male, and the mean age was approximately 55 years, with a range of roughly 20 to 85. Partial responses were achieved by three dose-escalation patients, of whom one had hepatocellular carcinoma and two had cutaneous melanoma. Intravenous ivuxolimab was administered to patients every 2 weeks at six dose levels: 0.01, 0.1, 0.3, 1.5, 3 and 10 mg/kg. The monotherapy dose-escalation portion (N ≈ 55 patients) of the phase I ivuxolimab trial is reported in the paper. Of the roughly 52 dose-escalation patients, hepatocellular carcinoma was present in approximately 20, melanoma in roughly 15, renal cell carcinoma in 9 and head and neck cancer in 9.

V drops 1 base and J drops 4 bases, leaving 10 bases in between. The CDR3 numbers 14 residues from cysteine through phenylalanine. The read is trimmed to its CDR3 DNA, 42 bases read in frame from base 1. Reading the germline V gene (reference sequence) gives CDR1 LNHNV and CDR2 YYDKDF. The trial excluded patients who had a history of autoimmune disease or who were on systemic immunosuppression. Peripheral blood for TCR sequencing was collected from all dose cohorts at baseline, on cycle 4 day 1, and on cycle 7 day 1. The samples were taken from a phase I, first-in-human, multicenter, open-label dose-escalation trial of ivuxolimab. The trial enrolled adults with locally advanced or metastatic head and neck squamous cell, hepatocellular, melanoma or renal cell carcinoma. CD4+ and CD8+ T cells were sorted separately from peripheral blood before TCR sequencing. Study-wide conclusions, independent of this receptor: On average, CD8+ T cells showed more expanded clones than CD4+ T cells after ivuxolimab. The antigen specificity of the peripheral T cells that underwent clonal expansion was not determined. Low levels of normalized T-cell clonal expansion were also seen in some nonresponding patients. At doses from 0.1 to 3.0 mg/kg, clonal expansion was seen in both CD4+ and CD8+ blood T cells between baseline and week 6. In partial responders in the 0.1-3.0 mg/kg groups, normalized peripheral clonal expansion was found to be among the lowest, especially among CD8+ T cells.

For sequencing of the TCRbeta CDR3 region, genomic DNA was extracted from the sorted cells. The immunoSEQ Assay was used to sequence the TCRbeta CDR3 regions. TCRdb obtained this table from immuneACCESS and retained in-frame rearrangements with V and J assigned. These tables miss some clones; where compared with another copy, unresolved V genes account for less than half of the shortfall, and the remainder is unexplained. The sample yields about 70,000 clones; 89% were counted once. In total, the top ten clones hold roughly 10% of the sample. In this chain, TRBV15 is recombined with TRBJ1-1, with a tentative D gene TRBD1 over 5 matching bases. This receptor was obtained from an adult with an advanced solid tumor such as melanoma, head and neck, liver or kidney cancer. The sample consisted of CD4+ or CD8+ T cells sorted from blood, taken in a trial of the OX40 agonist ivuxolimab. The sequenced DNA is TGTGCCACCAGCAGAGGGGGGGGTGGCACTGAAGCTTTCTTT. It codes for CATSRGGGGTEAFF.